This record concerns one TCR beta chain sequence. This clone was seen a single time. Its specific antigen is unknown. No base-level quality is on record; no much larger clone is a single base apart. Mismatch repair deficiency in every enrolled patient was established by polymerase chain reaction or immunohistochemistry. Three patients who responded to pembrolizumab therapy underwent TCR sequencing. The phase II trial prospectively evaluated PD-1 blockade with pembrolizumab in advanced mismatch repair-deficient cancers, independent of tissue of origin. Peripheral blood T cell samples were serially collected before and at multiple times after PD-1 blockade was started. Blood sampling times were reported as weeks after the first pembrolizumab dose. This entry is derived from a study of PD-1 blockade in mismatch repair-deficient tumors (dated 2017 in TCRdb). Notes on the research overall: Between late 2013 and 2016, the trial enrolled 75 to 95 consecutive patients with eleven to twelve types of mismatch repair-deficient cancer, all of whom had received prior treatment and were progressing. Tumor-associated T cell clones in the peripheral blood of patients responding to PD-1 blockade were tracked using deep sequencing of TCR CDR3 regions.

Spanning cysteine to phenylalanine, the CDR3 consists of 17 amino acids. The retained sequence is limited to the CDR3, 51 bases, with the frame set at the first base. At the junction V is shortened by 4 bases and J by 4 bases; bases outside the gene matches: 16. The CDR1 and CDR2 encoded by the germline V gene (reference sequence) are MNHEY and SMNVEV. Library preparation used the immunoSEQ multiplex PCR assay. TCRdb retrieved this table from immuneACCESS and kept in-frame rearrangements only. Not all clones are present; in checked studies, unresolved V genes account for under half, and no reason is known for the remainder. Recorded for this sample are approximately 120,000 clones; about 86% of them occurred a single time. Together, the top ten hold less than 15% of the sample. What the study reported, not specific to this receptor: Tumor-resident clones, often undetectable in blood before treatment, expanded rapidly after pembrolizumab and then contracted, generally before radiologic responses.

The sample in question was peripheral blood, obtained 44 weeks after starting pembrolizumab. This TCR was sampled from an adult with mismatch repair-deficient cancer. The sequence is built from TRBV27 and TRBJ2-7; 7 central nucleotides agree with TRBD2. The CDR3 protein sequence reads: CASSSLSPSSGTYEQYF. The DNA is as follows: TGTGCCAGCAGTTCCCTATCTCCGTCTAGCGGCACGTACGAGCAGTACTTC.